The 26 T cell receptor beta chains given below trace back to one sample, sequenced in a study of blood T cells in healthy people across ages. Using a J-beta primer mix together with a sample-barcoded 5' primer, a second PCR was run for roughly 7 to 12 cycles. TCRdb ran MiXCR on the 5' RACE reads and lists one entry per CDR3 protein. The data hold 700,000 to 950,000 distinct CDR3 sequences, with roughly 47% observed a single time. The sample consisted of blood. The receptors derive from a woman aged 55-70 years in good health.

V usage is TRBV2 and J usage is TRBJ2-7; D may correspond to TRBD1 or TRBD2 (5 bases each). TRBJ2-4 explains the end of the DNA better; the J call may be wrong. CDR3 length equals 12 residues. CDR1 and CDR2 from the germline V gene are SNHLY and FYNNEI. In DNA, the CDR3 is TGTGCCAGCAGTGAGGGGGATTACATTCAGTACTTC. It yields the protein CASSEGDYIQYF.

The chain employs TRBV7-7 and TRBJ2-1; 14 nucleotides match TRBD2. This CDR3 spans 16 amino acids. Germline CDR1 is SSHAT and CDR2 is FNYEAQ (reference sequence). In nucleotides, the CDR3 is TGTGCTGGCAGCCCCGGACTAGCGGGAGGTATCTATGAGCAGTTCTTC. Amino acid sequence: CAGSPGLAGGIYEQFF.

Written as DNA, the CDR3 is TGTGCCAGCAGTTCAGGGGGGACAGCCACAGATACGCAGTATTTT. It specifies CASSSGGTATDTQYF. V and J are TRBV28 and TRBJ2-3, with a tentative D call TRBD1 (7 bases). Germline CDR1 reads MDHEN; CDR2 reads SYDVKM. The V end lost 4 bases, the J end lost 2 bases, and 13 bases lay between the germline ends. The CDR3 extends over 15 amino acids.

This rearrangement joins TRBV20-1 to TRBJ2-1; TRBD2 agrees at 7 bases. The CDR3 has 13 residues. Germline trimming cut 3 bases from V and 7 bases from J; bases unmatched to any gene: 6. CDR1 DFQATT and CDR2 SNEGSKA come from the germline V gene (reference sequence). The CDR3 bases are TGCAGTGCTAGGTCGGGGGGTTTAAATGAGCAGTTCTTC. Translated: CSARSGGLNEQFF.

Comments on this clonotype: The junction does not match germline at one end; this may be a read error. The chain has TRBV10-3 and TRBJ1-2, with 10 positions matching TRBD1. Per germline, CDR1 ENHRY and CDR2 SYGVKD. The CDR3 covers 15 residues. The CDR3 here is CANSDRGRRDSGYTF. DNA of the CDR3: TGTGCCAACAGTGACAGGGGGCGCAGGGATAGTGGCTACACCTTC.

V and J are TRBV14 and TRBJ2-7; D is unresolved. The V end lost 6 bases, the J end lost 2 bases, and 8 bases lay between the germline ends. The CDR3 loop spans 12 amino acids. Germline CDR1 reads SGHDN; CDR2 reads FVKESK. The CDR3 DNA is TGTGCCAGCAGGGGAATGGCCTACGAGCAGTACTTC. Protein: CASRGMAYEQYF.

This chain's CDR3 is CSAQKEGRYNSPLHF. The CDR3 nucleotides read TGCAGTGCTCAGAAAGAGGGACGTTATAATTCACCCCTCCACTTT. The chain links TRBV20-1 to TRBJ1-6; possible D gene TRBD1, 5 bases. The V and J ends lost 5 bases and 4 bases respectively, with 15 bases between them. From germline, CDR1 is DFQATT and CDR2 SNEGSKA (reference sequence). The CDR3 is 15 amino acids.

V usage is TRBV7-9 and J usage is TRBJ2-3; D not certain. This CDR3 is 15 amino acids long. CDR1 is SEHNR, CDR2 FQNEAQ, per germline (reference sequence). Trimming took off 7 bases at V and 2 bases at J, with 16 bases between the two ends. CDR3 coding DNA: TGTGCCAGCACCCAACGTGGCTCTTACACAGATACGCAGTATTTT. Protein product: CASTQRGSYTDTQYF.

This rearrangement joins TRBV6-5 to TRBJ2-1; TRBD1 might be the D (7 bases). The CDR3 has 15 residues. V was clipped by 2 bases and J by 1 base, with 9 bases between them. Germline V gene data show CDR1 as MNHEY and CDR2 as SVGAGI. Here the CDR3 reads CASSYPGGSYNEQFF. CDR3 nucleotide sequence: TGTGCCAGCAGTTACCCAGGGGGGTCCTACAATGAGCAGTTCTTC.

The table lists this clonotype with many counts. This sequence joins TRBV29-1 and TRBJ2-7; D is undetermined. Looked up from germline, CDR1 is SQVTM and CDR2 is ANQGSEA. V shed 4 bases and J shed 0 bases, with 7 bases lying between them. The CDR3 covers 12 residues. The CDR3 protein is CSVVQSSYEQYF. The CDR3 nucleotides read TGCAGCGTTGTACAGAGCTCCTACGAGCAGTACTTC.

In regard to this clonotype: The junction departs from germline at one end; a sequencing error may be responsible. The chain recombines TRBV10-3 with TRBJ1-1; D is uncertain. CDR1 and CDR2 from the germline V gene are ENHRY and SYGVKD. The CDR3 covers 13 residues. The CDR3 DNA follows: TGTGCCATCAGGGACGGTAGAAACACTAAAGCTTTCTTT. Protein product: CAIRDGRNTKAFF.

In its sample, this clonotype was seen a few times. This chain uses TRBV5-1 with TRBJ2-1; D is unresolved. Germline V gene lookup returns CDR1 SGHRS and CDR2 YFSETQ. This CDR3 spans 16 amino acids. The V end lost 0 bases, the J end lost 3 bases, and 13 bases lay between the germline ends. The CDR3 is CASSLESGPNYNEQFF. Here the CDR3 DNA reads TGCGCCAGCAGCTTGGAGTCGGGCCCCAACTACAATGAGCAGTTCTTC.

This clonotype was observed many times. The chain joins TRBV20-1 to TRBJ2-3, with 8 bases that match TRBD2. The V segment lost 4 bases and the J segment 2 bases; nucleotides outside the gene matches: 5. Germline values: CDR1 DFQATT, CDR2 SNEGSKA (reference sequence). The length of the CDR3 is 14 residues. CDR3 coding DNA: TGCAGTGCTATCTCCGGGGGGGACACAGATACGCAGTATTTT. This sequence encodes CSAISGGDTDTQYF.

This clonotype has a handful of counts. The chain couples TRBV7-9 to TRBJ2-4, with 9 positions matching TRBD2. The closer fit of TRBJ2-7 to the DNA end suggests the J call may be wrong. The V gene's germline CDR1 is SEHNR and CDR2 FQNEAQ (reference sequence). The CDR3 extends over 15 amino acids. This CDR3 is CASESGRGGLYEQYF. Here the CDR3 DNA reads TGTGCCAGCGAGAGCGGGCGGGGGGGATTATACGAGCAGTACTTC.

The chain combines TRBV4-3 with TRBJ2-5, with 8 bases matching TRBD1. The J segment lost 11 bases and the V segment lost 0 bases, leaving 14 bases of the junction unmatched. The CDR3 length is 16 residues. Germline V gene data show CDR1 as LGHNA and CDR2 as YSLEER. CDR3 amino acids: CASSQDLDRVNNEQYF. For the CDR3, the DNA is TGCGCCAGCAGCCAAGATCTGGACAGGGTGAACAATGAGCAGTACTTC.

This clonotype was seen only a few times. V gene TRBV2 combines with J gene TRBJ2-3, with D perhaps given as TRBD1 or TRBD2 (5 bases each). Germline V CDR1 and CDR2: SNHLY, FYNNEI. The CDR3 is made up of 20 amino acids. V was pared by 3 bases and J by 4 bases, with 29 bases between. Here the CDR3 DNA reads TGTGCCAGCAGTGATTTAAGCGTTATTAGACCGGTTCTGGGACCAGATACGCAGTATTTT. This gives the protein CASSDLSVIRPVLGPDTQYF.

The rearrangement uses TRBV20-1 and TRBJ1-5; no clear D. Germline CDR1 and CDR2: DFQATT and SNEGSKA (reference sequence). This CDR3 is built from 13 residues. Trimming left V 6 bases short and J 1 base short, with 10 bases between. CDR3 nucleotides: TGCAGTGCCATCGGAATGAGCAATCAGCCCCAGCATTTT. This encodes CSAIGMSNQPQHF.

The rearrangement joins TRBV13 to TRBJ2-7; D is ambiguous. Germline V gene sequence: CDR1 PRHDT, CDR2 FYEKMQ (reference sequence). V was pared by 1 base and J by 1 base, with 8 bases between. The CDR3 has 14 amino acids. The CDR3 nucleotides read TGTGCCAGCAGCTTAGTTCGTCAATCCTACGAGCAGTACTTC. It yields the protein CASSLVRQSYEQYF.

V is TRBV7-9 and J is TRBJ2-6; 7 bases match TRBD1. CDR3 length: 19 amino acids. Germline V lookup: CDR1 SEHNR, CDR2 FQNEAQ (reference sequence). After removal of 4 bases from V and 0 bases from J, the junction contained 12 bases not matched to a gene. The DNA of the CDR3 is TGTGCCAGCAGCTCACCGAAGGGGGCCTTCAGCTCTGGGGCCAACGTCCTGACTTTC. Translated: CASSSPKGAFSSGANVLTF.

The chain joins TRBV12-3 or TRBV12-4 to TRBJ2-3; D is unresolved. The V end was cut by 5 bases, the J end by 1 base, with 10 bases between. The CDR3 extends over 14 amino acids. The CDR3 DNA reads as TGTGCCAGCAGTAGACTTACCGGCACAGATACGCAGTATTTT. Translation gives CASSRLTGTDTQYF.

This clonotype occurred a few times. J is TRBJ1-4 and V is TRBV3-1; D remains unclear. The CDR3 spans 15 residues. Deletions cut 2 bases from V and 5 bases from J, with 12 bases between. Germline lookup yields CDR1 LGHDT and CDR2 YNNKEL (reference sequence). The CDR3 loop reads CASSQNSHLNEKLFF. The DNA of the CDR3 is TGTGCCAGCAGCCAAAACAGTCACCTAAATGAAAAACTGTTTTTT.

The gene calls are TRBV4-1 and TRBJ2-7; 9 nucleotides line up with TRBD1. Trimming removed 3 bases from V and 3 bases from J; junction bases left unmatched: 3. Germline lookup yields CDR1 MGHRA and CDR2 YSYEKL. The CDR3 length is 14 residues. CDR3 DNA sequence: TGCGCCAGCAGCCACTTGGGACAGGGCTACGAGCAGTACTTC. Its protein is CASSHLGQGYEQYF.

This clonotype has more than one count but fewer than ten. The CDR3 here is CASSVKTADTQYF. The CDR3 bases are TGTGCCAGCAGCGTAAAGACAGCAGATACGCAGTATTTT. The chain recombines TRBV5-6 with TRBJ2-3, with a weak D call TRBD1 (5 bases). Germline loops: CDR1 SGHDT, CDR2 YYEEEE. The V end was cut by 4 bases, the J end by 4 bases, with 10 bases between. There are 13 residues in the CDR3.

The CDR3 loop reads CASSLFWSSYNSPLHF. The CDR3, as DNA: TGTGCCAGCAGTTTATTCTGGAGCTCCTATAATTCACCCCTCCACTTT. The V gene is TRBV27, the J gene TRBJ1-6; D remains unclear. CDR1 and CDR2 (germline): MNHEY, SMNVEV (reference sequence). The CDR3 spans 16 residues. Trimming removed 1 base at V and 0 bases at J, with 7 bases between.

The chain has TRBV7-6 and TRBJ2-1; 7 bases map to TRBD2. There are 16 residues in the CDR3. The germline V gene encodes CDR1 SGHVS and CDR2 FNYEAQ. After removal of 1 base from V and 2 bases from J, the junction contained 5 bases not matched to a gene. The CDR3 here is CASSLDRAGAYNEQFF. The DNA of the CDR3 is TGTGCCAGCAGCTTAGACCGCGCGGGGGCCTACAATGAGCAGTTCTTC.

This clonotype was seen only a few times. The chain uses TRBV12-3 or TRBV12-4 and TRBJ1-2; D possibly corresponds to TRBD1 (5 bases). The length of the CDR3 is 13 residues. V lost 7 bases and J lost 4, with 13 bases in between. The CDR3 loop reads CASTLRGAYGYTF. The CDR3 nucleotides read TGTGCCAGCACCCTTAGAGGGGCCTATGGCTACACCTTC.